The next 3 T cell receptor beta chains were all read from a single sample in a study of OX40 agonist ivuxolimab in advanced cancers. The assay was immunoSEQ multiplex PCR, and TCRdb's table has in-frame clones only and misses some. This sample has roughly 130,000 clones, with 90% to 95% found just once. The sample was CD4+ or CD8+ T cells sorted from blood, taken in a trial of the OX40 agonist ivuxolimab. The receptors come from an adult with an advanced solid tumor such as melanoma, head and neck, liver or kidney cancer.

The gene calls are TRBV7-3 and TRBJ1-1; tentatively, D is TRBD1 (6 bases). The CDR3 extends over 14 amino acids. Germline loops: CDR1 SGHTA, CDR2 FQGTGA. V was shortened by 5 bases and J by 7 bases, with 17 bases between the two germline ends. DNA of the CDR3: TGTGCCAGCAGCCCAACGGACAGCCCTTTTGAAGCTTTCTTT. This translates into CASSPTDSPFEAFF.

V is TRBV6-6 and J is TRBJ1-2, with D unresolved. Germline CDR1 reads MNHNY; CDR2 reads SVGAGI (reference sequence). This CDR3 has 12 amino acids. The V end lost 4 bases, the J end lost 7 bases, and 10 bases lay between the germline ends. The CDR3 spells CASSSGIGGYTF. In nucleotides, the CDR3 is TGTGCCAGCAGTTCCGGGATAGGTGGCTACACCTTC.

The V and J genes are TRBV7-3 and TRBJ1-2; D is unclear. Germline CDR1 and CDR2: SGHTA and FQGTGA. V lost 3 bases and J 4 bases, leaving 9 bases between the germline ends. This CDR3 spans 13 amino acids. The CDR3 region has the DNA TGTGCCAGCAGCTTCGGAGGTGGCTATGGCTACACCTTC. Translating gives CASSFGGGYGYTF.